Each of the 29 T cell receptor beta chains below was sequenced from the same sample in a study of early T cells in non-severe SARS-CoV-2 infection. TCRdb reanalysed the 5' RACE reads using MiXCR and keeps one entry per CDR3 protein. The data hold about 40,000 distinct CDR3 sequences, with roughly 5% observed a single time. Material: whole blood. The receptors here all came from an adult who was a healthcare worker with PCR-confirmed SARS-CoV-2 infection or an uninfected control (not recorded which).

This clonotype was observed many times. The V gene is TRBV24-1, the J gene TRBJ2-3; D unresolved. This CDR3 comprises 15 residues. V gave up 3 bases and J gave up 3 bases, with 12 bases separating them. Looked up from germline, CDR1 is KGHDR and CDR2 is SFDVKD. The DNA for the CDR3 is TGTGCCACCAGTGATCACCTAGACCGAACAGATACGCAGTATTTT. This encodes CATSDHLDRTDTQYF.

By its share, this clonotype is medium-sized. This chain links TRBV7-9 with TRBJ2-7; D may be TRBD2 (6 bases). Per germline, CDR1 SEHNR and CDR2 FQNEAQ (reference sequence). Trimming removed 4 bases at V and 0 bases at J, with 22 bases between. The CDR3 is 18 residues long. The CDR3 bases are TGTGCCAGCAGCTACTGGGCGGAGGAGGGACCGAGCTCCTACGAGCAGTACTTC. Translation gives CASSYWAEEGPSSYEQYF.

The table lists this clonotype with many counts. The rearrangement links TRBV6-1 to TRBJ1-5; D gene unclear. The CDR3 spans 14 residues. Trimming pared 2 bases from V and 8 bases from J, leaving 13 bases between. Germline CDR1 is MNHNS and CDR2 is SASEGT. The CDR3 nucleotides are TGTGCCAGCAGTGAATTGGAATTCGTGAAGCCCCAGCATTTT. The encoded protein is CASSELEFVKPQHF.

This clonotype came up many times. The chain links TRBV18 to TRBJ1-1, with D uncertain. The germline CDR1 and CDR2 sequences are KGHSH and LQKENI. The CDR3 is made up of 13 amino acids. Trimming removed 3 bases from V and 7 bases from J, with 12 bases in between. Here the CDR3 reads CASSPEGGFEAFF. CDR3 coding DNA: TGTGCCAGCTCACCGGAAGGAGGGTTTGAAGCTTTCTTT.

This clonotype was seen many times. This sequence joins TRBV11-2 and TRBJ2-1, with 7 bases that match TRBD1. Per germline, CDR1 SGHAT and CDR2 FQNNGV. The CDR3 runs 15 residues. V lost 5 bases and J lost 0; bases outside the gene matches: 4. CDR3: CASSPGQPSYNEQFF. The DNA of the CDR3 is TGTGCCAGCAGCCCGGGACAGCCCTCCTACAATGAGCAGTTCTTC.

This clonotype was recorded many times. The rearrangement links TRBV10-3 to TRBJ1-2; the match to TRBD1 covers 7 bases. CDR3 length: 13 amino acids. Germline V gene sequence: CDR1 ENHRY, CDR2 SYGVKD. The J segment lost 7 bases and the V segment lost 2 bases, leaving 4 bases of the junction unmatched. Here the CDR3 reads CAISETGEIGYTF. The CDR3 DNA follows: TGTGCCATCAGTGAGACAGGGGAAATTGGCTACACCTTC.

This clonotype showed up many times. The gene calls are TRBV6-6 and TRBJ2-7; 10 nucleotides agree with TRBD1. The germline CDR1 and CDR2 sequences are MNHNY and SVGAGI (reference sequence). The CDR3 is 14 amino acids. V shed 2 bases, J shed 3 bases, and the junction held 1 base outside the gene matches. The CDR3 protein is CASSYDRGHYEQYF. The CDR3 region has the DNA TGTGCCAGCAGTTACGACAGGGGGCACTACGAGCAGTACTTC.

The chain joins TRBV10-1 to TRBJ1-5; D not certain. V was pared by 10 bases and J by 3 bases, with 22 bases between. Germline V CDR1 and CDR2: WNHNN, SYGVQD (reference sequence). The CDR3 consists of 16 residues. Here the CDR3 DNA reads TGCGCCACTCGTTGGGGTTCCTCTTTAAACAATCAGCCCCAGCATTTT. Protein product: CATRWGSSLNNQPQHF.

This clonotype was seen ten or more times. This chain connects TRBV6-2 or TRBV6-3 to TRBJ1-4; 9 positions match TRBD1. Germline assignment: CDR1 MNHEY and CDR2 SVGEGT. The CDR3 is made up of 15 amino acids. V shed 6 bases and J 10 bases; nucleotides not matched to a gene: 12. CDR3 loop: CASSRPRTGEAKLFF. Written as DNA, the CDR3 is TGTGCCAGCAGCCGCCCACGGACAGGGGAGGCAAAACTGTTTTTT.

The table lists this clonotype with a few counts. The chain employs TRBV11-2 and TRBJ2-2; D is ambiguous. The germline gives CDR1 SGHAT, CDR2 FQNNGV. The V end was cut by 5 bases, the J end by 4 bases, with 8 bases between. CDR3 length equals 13 residues. CDR3 bases: TGTGCCAGCAGCCTGATGACCACCGGGGAGCTGTTTTTT. Amino acid sequence: CASSLMTTGELFF.

This clonotype appeared many times. Written as DNA, the CDR3 is TGTGCCAGCAGCTTAGCGTCCCGCTCTGGGGCCAACGTCCTGACTTTC. Residues: CASSLASRSGANVLTF. The rearrangement uses TRBV7-9 and TRBJ2-6; D gene uncertain. The germline V gene encodes CDR1 SEHNR and CDR2 FQNEAQ (reference sequence). This CDR3 has 16 amino acids. Trimming removed 0 bases from V and 0 bases from J, with 6 bases in between.

This clonotype showed up many times. The chain couples TRBV18 to TRBJ2-2; 11 bases agree with TRBD1. The CDR3 contains 15 residues. The germline V gene encodes CDR1 KGHSH and CDR2 LQKENI. Losses at the gene ends were 6 bases for V and 4 bases for J; bases not matched to a gene: 4. The CDR3 DNA is TGTGCCAGCTCCACCGGGACAGGGGGCACCGGGGAGCTGTTTTTT. Translation: CASSTGTGGTGELFF.

At least ten counts were recorded for this clonotype. The chain is built from TRBV10-3 and TRBJ2-7, with 8 bases fitting TRBD1. Trimming removed 10 bases from V and 3 bases from J; junction bases left unmatched: 11. This CDR3 region has 14 residues. Germline lookup yields CDR1 ENHRY and CDR2 SYGVKD. CDR3 region: CATQGADLDYEQYF. DNA for the CDR3: TGTGCCACCCAGGGGGCCGACTTAGACTACGAGCAGTACTTC.

The sample holds a few counts of this clonotype. The V and J genes are TRBV6-6 and TRBJ1-6, with 7 bases aligning to TRBD1. The CDR3 has 18 amino acids. Germline trimming cut 11 bases from V and 8 bases from J; bases unmatched to any gene: 24. Per the germline V gene, CDR1 is MNHNY and CDR2 is SVGAGI (reference sequence). The CDR3 nucleotides are TGTGCCCACAGCAAGGTCGGAAATTGGGGACAGCTTGATTCACCCCTCCACTTT. Its translation is CAHSKVGNWGQLDSPLHF.

Many counts were recorded for this clonotype. The chain couples TRBV6-2 or TRBV6-3 to TRBJ1-6, with D hard to call. Germline-derived CDR1 and CDR2 are MNHEY and SVGEGT. The CDR3 consists of 14 residues. With 3 bases removed from V and 4 bases from J, the gap between germline ends came to 7 bases. CDR3 coding DNA: TGTGCCAGCAGTTATTCCGGATATAATTCACCCCTCCACTTT. Protein: CASSYSGYNSPLHF.

The table lists this clonotype with many counts. The rearrangement uses TRBV11-2 and TRBJ1-4; maybe TRBD1 (5 bases). The CDR3 runs 15 residues. Germline V CDR1 and CDR2: SGHAT, FQNNGV. Deletions cut 0 bases from V and 10 bases from J, with 15 bases between. The CDR3 DNA reads as TGTGCCAGCAGCTTAGAGGGGGGAACAGGAGGAAAACTGTTTTTT. Its translation: CASSLEGGTGGKLFF.

This clonotype was seen repeatedly, ten times or more. The genes are TRBV4-1 and TRBJ1-3; TRBD1 might be the D (6 bases). This CDR3 contains 15 residues. The germline gives CDR1 MGHRA, CDR2 YSYEKL. The V end lost 4 bases, the J end lost 9 bases, and 19 bases lay between the germline ends. In nucleotides, the CDR3 is TGCGCCAGCAGCCGGGCCGGACAGTTGCAGTCCACCATATATTTT. Amino acid sequence: CASSRAGQLQSTIYF.

This clonotype came up a few times. The chain employs TRBV11-2 and TRBJ2-3, with D tentatively TRBD2 (5 bases). Germline V gene data show CDR1 as SGHAT and CDR2 as FQNNGV. V lost 5 bases and J lost 2, with 17 bases in between. This CDR3 spans 16 amino acids. CDR3 sequence: CASSRQSGKATDTQYF. The CDR3 DNA follows: TGTGCCAGCAGCCGTCAATCGGGGAAGGCCACAGATACGCAGTATTTT.

The sample holds many counts of this clonotype. This chain joins TRBV6-6 and TRBJ2-3; tentative D call: TRBD1 (5 bases). This CDR3 is built from 14 residues. Germline V lookup: CDR1 MNHNY, CDR2 SVGAGI (reference sequence). Between the trimmed V and J ends, which lost 2 bases and 2 bases, there was a span of 8 bases. This CDR3 reads CASSYRGHTDTQYF. As DNA, the CDR3 is TGTGCCAGCAGTTACAGGGGCCACACAGATACGCAGTATTTT.

This chain joins TRBV7-6 and TRBJ1-4; no firm D call. V was pared by 1 base and J by 10 bases, with 10 bases between. The CDR3 is 13 amino acids. Germline V gives CDR1 SGHVS, CDR2 FNYEAQ. The CDR3 DNA reads as TGTGCCAGCAGCTTAGATCCCGTCGGAAAACTGTTTTTT. Translating gives CASSLDPVGKLFF. Using reference TRBV7-6 and TRBJ1-4 for the parts outside the CDR3, the full variable domain is GAGVSQSPRYKVTKRGQDVALRCDPISGHVSLYWYRQALGQGPEFLTYFNYEAQQDKSGLPNDRFSAERPEGSISTLTIQRTEQRDSAMYRCASSLDPVGKLFFGSGTQLSVL.

This clonotype was detected many times. The chain combines TRBV20-1 with TRBJ2-2; D gene unclear. In germline, CDR1 is DFQATT, CDR2 SNEGSKA (reference sequence). Trimming took 4 bases from V and 4 from J, leaving 13 bases between them. The CDR3 is made up of 14 amino acids. CDR3 loop: CSATIPHLTGELFF. CDR3 coding DNA: TGCAGTGCTACCATACCACACCTCACCGGGGAGCTGTTTTTT.

The chain recombines TRBV30 with TRBJ2-7; 13 bases map to TRBD2. The CDR3 is 15 residues long. J lost 8 bases, V lost 1 base, and 8 bases had no gene match. Germline lookup yields CDR1 GTSNPN and CDR2 SVGIG (reference sequence). DNA of the CDR3: TGTGCCTGGAGTGCCCCGGGACTAGCGGGGAAACAGCAGTACTTC. It is translated as CAWSAPGLAGKQQYF.

This clonotype was counted between two and nine times. V and J are TRBV5-1 and TRBJ1-1; D may be TRBD1 (5 bases). The ends were cut back, 4 bases at V and 3 bases at J, with 10 bases in the middle. CDR1 is SGHRS, CDR2 YFSETQ, per germline. The CDR3 runs 13 residues. As DNA, the CDR3 is TGCGCCAGCAGCACGGGGGGAGACACTGAAGCTTTCTTT. Translation: CASSTGGDTEAFF.

The sample holds many counts of this clonotype. The chain employs TRBV7-9 and TRBJ1-2; 7 bases line up with TRBD1. The CDR3 is 15 residues long. With 1 base clipped from V and 6 bases from J, the junction kept 8 bases outside the gene matches. CDR1 and CDR2 from the germline V gene are SEHNR and FQNEAQ (reference sequence). CDR3 sequence reads: CASSLVLTGEDGYTF. As DNA, the CDR3 is TGTGCCAGCAGCTTAGTGTTAACAGGGGAGGATGGCTACACCTTC.

This clonotype was observed at least ten times. The chain uses TRBV4-2 and TRBJ2-2; 7 nucleotides align to TRBD2. In germline, CDR1 is LGHNA, CDR2 YNFKEQ. This CDR3 spans 16 amino acids. With 2 bases clipped from V and 6 bases from J, the junction kept 9 bases outside the gene matches. Here the CDR3 reads CASSQTLLASAGELFF. The CDR3 DNA is TGTGCCAGCAGCCAAACCCTACTAGCGTCTGCCGGGGAGCTGTTTTTT.

Many counts were recorded for this clonotype. CDR3 region: CASRDSLWTEAFF. For the CDR3, the DNA is TGTGCCAGCCGGGACAGCCTTTGGACTGAAGCTTTCTTT. V and J are TRBV6-1 and TRBJ1-1; 7 positions match TRBD1. V gave up 8 bases and J gave up 5 bases; unmatched junction bases: 8. The CDR3 has 13 amino acids. Germline lookup yields CDR1 MNHNS and CDR2 SASEGT.

Ten or more counts support this clonotype. The V and J genes are TRBV7-2 and TRBJ2-1, with D perhaps matching TRBD2 (6 bases). V was cut by 5 bases and J by 5 bases, with 22 bases left in between. CDR1 and CDR2 from the germline V gene are SGHTA and FQGNSA. This CDR3 spans 17 amino acids. Here the CDR3 reads CASSPSLVGTGHNEQFF. The CDR3 DNA reads TGTGCCAGCAGCCCCAGTCTAGTGGGGACTGGTCACAATGAGCAGTTCTTC.

This clonotype was counted ten times or more. The chain couples TRBV11-2 to TRBJ2-2, with TRBD2 as a possible D gene (5 bases). V lost 2 bases and J lost 2, with 9 bases in between. The CDR3 runs 15 residues. The germline V gene has CDR1 SGHAT and CDR2 FQNNGV. The CDR3 coding sequence is TGTGCCAGCAGCTTATCGGGGTACAACACCGGGGAGCTGTTTTTT. This encodes CASSLSGYNTGELFF.

This clonotype was seen at least ten times. The chain combines TRBV7-9 with TRBJ2-5; TRBD2 might be the D (5 bases). Germline lookup yields CDR1 SEHNR and CDR2 FQNEAQ (reference sequence). The CDR3 length is 12 residues. V lost 3 bases, J lost 11 bases, and 13 bases lay in between. The CDR3 DNA reads as TGTGCCAGCAGCTTCATCAGCGGCCCTCAGTACTTC. This gives the protein CASSFISGPQYF.